Listed below are T cell receptor beta chains from one sample, sequenced in a study of immune characterization of retroperitoneal liposarcoma. TCRdb re-analysed the PCR reads in MiXCR, keeping a single row per CDR3 protein. The sample records approximately 3,000 distinct CDR3 sequences, around 50% being singletons. Sample: tumor tissue. The receptor set was obtained from a male donor with retroperitoneal liposarcoma. CDR3s include the opening cysteine and the closing phenylalanine or tryptophan. The D gene is left open where the match is weak. Size values are once, few and many counts, or a class for expanded clones, and some rows have none.

d_call: -
j_call: TRBJ1-4
clone_size: -
v_call: TRBV7-2
cdr3_nt: TGTGCCAGCAGCTTGGACCAAGGTGGTGAAAAACTGTTTTTT
cdr3_aa: CASSLDQGGEKLFF

d_call: TRBD2
j_call: TRBJ2-1
clone_size: -
v_call: TRBV7-6
cdr3_nt: TGTGCCAGCAGCTTAGGGGGAGGGACGTACGAGCAGTTCTTC
cdr3_aa: CASSLGGGTYEQFF

d_call: -
j_call: TRBJ1-1
clone_size: -
v_call: TRBV12-3/TRBV12-4
cdr3_nt: TGTGCCAGCGGCCGTGGACCAAGTGAAGCTTTCTTT
cdr3_aa: CASGRGPSEAFF

d_call: -
j_call: TRBJ2-3
clone_size: -
v_call: TRBV6-6
cdr3_nt: TGTGCCAGCAGTTACTCCCTCATGACAGCTAGCACAGATACGCAGTATTTT
cdr3_aa: CASSYSLMTASTDTQYF

d_call: -
j_call: TRBJ2-3
clone_size: -
v_call: TRBV7-2
cdr3_nt: TGTGCCAGCAGCCCCCAGGGGGGGGATGATACGCAGTATTTT
cdr3_aa: CASSPQGGDDTQYF

d_call: -
j_call: TRBJ2-5
clone_size: -
v_call: TRBV11-3
cdr3_nt: TGTGCCAGCAGCCCCCGGACTAAAACGGAGACCCAGTACTTC
cdr3_aa: CASSPRTKTETQYF

d_call: TRBD2
j_call: TRBJ2-5
clone_size: -
v_call: TRBV6-1
cdr3_nt: TGTGCCAGCAGTGGAGGACTAGTCAGGGAGACCCAGTACTTC
cdr3_aa: CASSGGLVRETQYF

d_call: -
j_call: TRBJ2-2
clone_size: -
v_call: TRBV6-1
cdr3_nt: TGTGCCAGCAGTATAAGCACCGGGGAGCTGTTTTTT
cdr3_aa: CASSISTGELFF

d_call: TRBD2
j_call: TRBJ2-1
clone_size: few
v_call: TRBV6-1
cdr3_nt: TGTGCCAGCAGTACCCGCCGGGGGGTGGGGGAGCAGTTCTTC
cdr3_aa: CASSTRRGVGEQFF

d_call: TRBD2
j_call: TRBJ2-1
clone_size: few
v_call: TRBV12-3/TRBV12-4
cdr3_nt: TGTGCCAGCAGTTTAGTAGCGGGGGGTAACAATGAGCAGTTCTTC
cdr3_aa: CASSLVAGGNNEQFF

d_call: TRBD1
j_call: TRBJ2-7
clone_size: few
v_call: TRBV6-1
cdr3_nt: TGTGCCAGCCGGGACAGCTATAGCTCCTACGAGCAGTACTTC
cdr3_aa: CASRDSYSSYEQYF

d_call: TRBD2
j_call: TRBJ2-1
clone_size: few
v_call: TRBV7-2
cdr3_nt: TGTGCCAGCAGCCCCCCGGGACTAGCTCTTGAGCAGTTCTTC
cdr3_aa: CASSPPGLALEQFF

d_call: -
j_call: TRBJ2-6
clone_size: -
v_call: TRBV6-1
cdr3_nt: TGTGCCAGCAGAACGGGCCCTGGAAGGGGGGCCAACGTCCTGACTTTC
cdr3_aa: CASRTGPGRGANVLTF

d_call: -
j_call: TRBJ2-1
clone_size: -
v_call: TRBV7-2
cdr3_nt: TGTGCCAGCAGCTTAGGGGGGTACGAGCAGTTCTTC
cdr3_aa: CASSLGGYEQFF